Presented here are 25 T cell receptor beta chains from one specimen sequenced in a study of blood T cell repertoires in COVID-19. Produced via immunoSEQ multiplex PCR; TCRdb's table is partial and in-frame only. The table has some 100,000 clones, roughly 92% seen once. The sequenced sample was peripheral blood. The receptors come from a man between 70 and 80 years old with acute or convalescent COVID-19.

The gene calls are TRBV6-8 and TRBJ1-5, with D tentatively TRBD1 (5 bases). In germline, CDR1 is MNHGY, CDR2 SAAAGT. Trimming took off 2 bases at V and 5 bases at J, with 13 bases between the two ends. The CDR3 extends over 15 amino acids. The CDR3 DNA reads as TGTGCCAGCAGTTACCCAGTTGGGGGGTATCAGCCCCAGCATTTT. It encodes CASSYPVGGYQPQHF.

The chain links TRBV15 to TRBJ1-4, with D maybe TRBD1 (6 bases). The CDR3 loop spans 16 amino acids. Germline assignment: CDR1 LNHNV and CDR2 YYDKDF (reference sequence). The V end was cut by 0 bases, the J end by 7 bases, with 15 bases between. CDR3 amino acids: CATSRDQGSGPEKLFF. CDR3 sequence (DNA): TGTGCCACCAGCAGAGATCAGGGGTCAGGCCCTGAAAAACTGTTTTTT.

The V gene is TRBV5-1, the J gene TRBJ2-1; 11 bases map to TRBD1. The germline V gene encodes CDR1 SGHRS and CDR2 YFSETQ. The CDR3 consists of 14 residues. Trimming cost V 4 bases and J 8 bases; bases outside gene matches: 5. This CDR3 is CASSPGQGAYEQFF. The CDR3 nucleotides read TGCGCCAGCAGCCCCGGACAGGGGGCTTATGAGCAGTTCTTC.

This clone has just one count. The gene calls are TRBV11-3 and TRBJ2-1; 11 positions agree with TRBD2. Germline CDR1 and CDR2: SGHNT and YENEEA. There are 18 residues in the CDR3. The V segment lost 3 bases and the J segment 0 bases; nucleotides outside the gene matches: 7. CDR3 loop: CASSFSGLAGSSYNEQFF. The CDR3 bases are TGTGCCAGCAGCTTTAGTGGACTAGCGGGTAGCTCCTACAATGAGCAGTTCTTC.

DNA of the CDR3: TGTGCCAGTAGTAAACTAGCGGGAGCGTTGGGAGAGACCCAGTACTTC. This codes for CASSKLAGALGETQYF. The rearrangement links TRBV19 to TRBJ2-5, with TRBD2 identical over 11 bases. Germline V gene sequence: CDR1 LNHDA, CDR2 SQIVND (reference sequence). The CDR3 sequence is 16 residues long. J lost 4 bases, V lost 4 bases, and 8 bases had no gene match.

V usage is TRBV27 and J usage is TRBJ2-7, with 12 nucleotides matching TRBD2. V shed 6 bases, J shed 0 bases, and the junction held 3 bases outside the gene matches. The CDR3 spans 15 residues. Germline V lookup: CDR1 MNHEY, CDR2 SMNVEV (reference sequence). The CDR3 loop reads CASRETSGSSYEQYF. CDR3 nucleotide sequence: TGTGCCAGCAGAGAGACTAGCGGGAGCTCCTACGAGCAGTACTTC.

The chain is built from TRBV5-5 and TRBJ2-7, with D perhaps matching TRBD2 (5 bases). Germline assignment: CDR1 SGHKS and CDR2 YYEKEE (reference sequence). CDR3 size: 13 residues. V was shortened by 6 bases and J by 3 bases, with 13 bases between the two germline ends. In DNA form, the CDR3 reads TGTGCCAGCACCCTAGTCGGGGACTACGAGCAGTACTTC. Translation gives CASTLVGDYEQYF.

CDR3 residues: CAWSTLSSTDTQYF. CDR3 bases: TGTGCCTGGAGTACTTTATCTAGCACAGATACGCAGTATTTT. The chain uses TRBV30 and TRBJ2-3, with no clear D. Germline V gene sequence: CDR1 GTSNPN, CDR2 SVGIG (reference sequence). This CDR3 comprises 14 residues. V was trimmed by 2 bases and J by 0 bases, leaving 9 bases between them.

The chain links TRBV7-6 to TRBJ2-5, with 7 positions matching TRBD2. CDR1 and CDR2 (germline): SGHVS, FNYEAQ. The CDR3 contains 15 residues. J gave up 4 bases and V 4 bases, and 9 bases lay outside the gene matches. The CDR3 spells CASSSGGGKVETQYF. The CDR3 nucleotides are TGTGCCAGCAGCTCCGGCGGGGGAAAGGTAGAGACCCAGTACTTC.

The count of this clone is one. The chain combines TRBV7-9 with TRBJ2-3; D unresolved. Trimming left V 3 bases short and J 3 bases short, with 7 bases between. The CDR3 spans 13 residues. The germline V gene has CDR1 SEHNR and CDR2 FQNEAQ (reference sequence). Here the CDR3 DNA reads TGTGCCAGCAGCTTTGCCCTAACAGATACGCAGTATTTT. Protein product: CASSFALTDTQYF.

The chain recombines TRBV6-5 with TRBJ2-2, with unresolved D. Trimming left V 6 bases short and J 3 bases short, with 5 bases between. Germline V gene sequence: CDR1 MNHEY, CDR2 SVGAGI. The CDR3 is made up of 12 amino acids. The CDR3 region is CASSFDTGELFF. DNA for the CDR3: TGTGCCAGCAGCTTCGACACCGGGGAGCTGTTTTTT.

This chain connects TRBV29-1 to TRBJ1-2; D uncertain. Trimming shortened V by 0 bases and J by 4 bases, and 9 bases separated the two germline ends. The length of the CDR3 is 13 residues. Germline lookup yields CDR1 SQVTM and CDR2 ANQGSEA. CDR3 protein: CSVEEPTIYGYTF. The CDR3 DNA reads TGCAGCGTTGAAGAACCCACAATCTATGGCTACACCTTC.

The chain links TRBV19 to TRBJ1-5; D gene uncertain. V was pared by 4 bases and J by 3 bases, with 10 bases between. The CDR3 totals 14 residues. Germline assignment: CDR1 LNHDA and CDR2 SQIVND (reference sequence). CDR3 residues: CASSTSGFNQPQHF. CDR3 in DNA: TGTGCCAGTAGTACTTCAGGATTCAATCAGCCCCAGCATTTT.

This chain joins TRBV28 and TRBJ1-2, with TRBD1 matching over 9 bases. This CDR3 region has 13 residues. Germline-derived CDR1 and CDR2 are MDHEN and SYDVKM. With V trimmed by 5 bases and J by 7 bases, 5 bases remained unmatched. In DNA, the CDR3 is TGTGCCAGCAGTCCCGGGACAGGGACTGGCTACACCTTC. Its translation: CASSPGTGTGYTF.

The rearrangement uses TRBV25-1 and TRBJ2-7; 9 nucleotides agree with TRBD1. Germline V gene sequence: CDR1 MGHDK, CDR2 SYGVNS. This CDR3 region has 15 residues. The J segment lost 6 bases and the V segment lost 1 base, leaving 7 bases of the junction unmatched. In nucleotides, the CDR3 is TGTGCCAGCAGTGAATGGGGGACAGGGCCTGTCGAGCAGTACTTC. Its protein product is CASSEWGTGPVEQYF.

This chain uses TRBV12-1 with TRBJ2-5; the D call TRBD2 from the table was never checked on the DNA. TRBV12-1 is recorded as a pseudogene. The CDR3 contains 19 residues. The CDR3 DNA is TGTGCCAGCAGCTTTGCAGGGCTAGCGGGGGGGCCGCGACAAGAGACCCAGTACTTC. Translation gives CASSFAGLAGGPRQETQYF.

This chain connects TRBV3-1 (or the pseudogene TRBV3-2) to TRBJ1-5; no firm D call. The CDR3 is 14 residues long. Per germline, CDR1 LGHDT and CDR2 YNNKEL (reference sequence). Trimming pared 1 base from V and 0 bases from J, leaving 4 bases between. The CDR3 region has the DNA TGTGCCAGCAGCCAAGGTTATAGCAATCAGCCCCAGCATTTT. Amino acid sequence: CASSQGYSNQPQHF.

V usage is TRBV4-1 and J usage is TRBJ1-6, with TRBD1 matching 9 bases. This CDR3 has 17 amino acids. Unmatched junction bases numbered 4, after V lost 0 bases and J lost 4 bases. The germline V gene encodes CDR1 MGHRA and CDR2 YSYEKL. The CDR3 spells CASSQDNRGLYNSPLHF. CDR3 sequence (DNA): TGCGCCAGCAGCCAAGATAACAGGGGGCTATATAATTCACCCCTCCACTTT.

This clone is a singleton in its sample. V and J are TRBV7-2 and TRBJ2-3; 10 bases match TRBD2. In germline, CDR1 is SGHTA, CDR2 FQGNSA. With V trimmed by 5 bases and J by 2 bases, 10 bases remained unmatched. The CDR3 is 17 residues long. The CDR3 sequence: CASSQRQRGGFTDTQYF. In nucleotides, the CDR3 is TGTGCCAGCAGCCAACGCCAGCGGGGGGGATTCACAGATACGCAGTATTTT.

This CDR3 is CASSPGGSSYEQYF. The CDR3 DNA is TGTGCCAGCTCACCAGGCGGGAGCTCCTACGAGCAGTACTTC. V usage is TRBV18 and J usage is TRBJ2-7; the match to TRBD2 covers 7 bases. The CDR3 has 14 residues. In germline, CDR1 is KGHSH, CDR2 LQKENI. The V segment lost 2 bases and the J segment 0 bases; nucleotides outside the gene matches: 1.

The chain has TRBV9 and TRBJ2-2; D may be TRBD2 (6 bases). The CDR3 loop spans 14 amino acids. CDR1 is SGDLS and CDR2 is YYNGEE in the germline V gene. Between the trimmed V and J ends, which lost 7 bases and 5 bases, there was a span of 15 bases. The CDR3 protein is CASAPGGTTGELFF. CDR3 sequence (DNA): TGTGCCAGCGCTCCTGGGGGGACGACCGGGGAGCTGTTTTTT.

V is TRBV27 and J is TRBJ2-7; TRBD1 matches 9 bases. CDR3 length: 15 amino acids. After removal of 7 bases from V and 5 bases from J, the junction contained 12 bases not matched to a gene. Germline CDR1 reads MNHEY; CDR2 reads SMNVEV (reference sequence). The CDR3, as DNA: TGTGCCAGCACCGGGACAGGGCCTTATAATGACGAGCAGTACTTC. It yields the protein CASTGTGPYNDEQYF.

V usage is TRBV3-1 (or the pseudogene TRBV3-2) and J usage is TRBJ1-4; tentatively, D is TRBD1 (6 bases). The germline gives CDR1 LGHDT, CDR2 YNNKEL (reference sequence). This CDR3 region has 14 residues. V gave up 5 bases and J gave up 5 bases, with 12 bases separating them. The CDR3 is CASSTQGTNEKLFF. CDR3 bases: TGTGCCAGCAGCACACAGGGAACAAATGAAAAACTGTTTTTT.

This chain joins TRBV5-1 and TRBJ1-1; 8 bases align to TRBD1. J lost 0 bases, V lost 4 bases, and 5 bases had no gene match. Germline values: CDR1 SGHRS, CDR2 YFSETQ. The CDR3 is made up of 15 amino acids. The CDR3 reads CASSIGQGMNTEAFF. CDR3 in DNA: TGCGCCAGCAGCATCGGACAGGGCATGAACACTGAAGCTTTCTTT.

Note on this clone: The sample has other DNA sequences that encode this CDR3 too. The chain has TRBV6-5 and TRBJ1-1, with D tentatively TRBD1 (5 bases). Trimming shortened V by 5 bases and J by 0 bases, and 7 bases separated the two germline ends. CDR1 is MNHEY and CDR2 is SVGAGI in the germline V gene. CDR3 length: 13 amino acids. The CDR3 DNA reads TGTGCCAGCAGTCTACAGGTGAACACTGAAGCTTTCTTT. It encodes CASSLQVNTEAFF.